Each of the 17 T cell receptor beta chains below was sequenced from the same sample in a study of T cells in localized non-small cell lung cancer. The protocol was immunoSEQ multiplex PCR, while the TCRdb copy is restricted to in-frame clones and leaves out a portion. The data show 830 or so clones, around 23% seen once. Sequencing used normal lung tissue next to the tumor, obtained before any cancer treatment. These receptors were collected from a man aged 40 to 75 with stage II lung adenocarcinoma.

V usage is TRBV5-1 and J usage is TRBJ2-5; 16 nucleotides match TRBD2. The V and J ends lost 4 bases and 2 bases, in that order; junction bases with no gene match: 2. The length of the CDR3 is 16 residues. CDR1 and CDR2 from the germline V gene are SGHRS and YFSETQ. In nucleotides, the CDR3 is TGCGCCAGCAGCCTGGGACTAGCGGGAGGGCAAGAGACCCAGTACTTC. Amino acids: CASSLGLAGGQETQYF.

This clone was recorded a few times. This sequence joins TRBV9 and TRBJ1-3, with 7 bases that match TRBD1. The CDR3 consists of 14 residues. Germline assignment: CDR1 SGDLS and CDR2 YYNGEE. With V trimmed by 3 bases and J by 2 bases, 2 bases remained unmatched. CDR3 nucleotides: TGTGCCAGCAGCGCGGGGACAGCTGGAAACACCATATATTTT. Its protein product is CASSAGTAGNTIYF. Complete variable domain (other parts from reference TRBV9 and TRBJ1-3): DSGVTQTPKHLITATGQRVTLRCSPRSGDLSVYWYQQSLDQGLQFLIQYYNGEERAKGNILERFSAQQFPDLHSELNLSSLELGDSALYFCASSAGTAGNTIYFGEGSWLTVV.

The chain couples TRBV28 to TRBJ2-7; the D gene is possibly TRBD2 (5 bases). This CDR3 has 13 residues. CDR1 is MDHEN and CDR2 is SYDVKM in the germline V gene. With 3 bases removed from V and 3 bases from J, the gap between germline ends came to 9 bases. The CDR3: CASSFAGGYEQYF. As DNA, the CDR3 is TGTGCCAGCAGTTTCGCGGGTGGCTACGAGCAGTACTTC.

By share, this clone counts as large. J is TRBJ1-1 and V is TRBV6-7; D is unclear. TRBV6-7 is given ORF status, its function remaining uncertain. Trimming took off 5 bases at V and 5 bases at J, with 6 bases between the two ends. The CDR3 sequence is 11 residues long. The CDR3 DNA reads as TGTGCCAGCAGTCTGGGGACTGAAGCTTTCTTT. Translated, it gives CASSLGTEAFF.

This clone has more than one count but fewer than ten. The V gene is TRBV9, the J gene TRBJ2-1; the match to TRBD2 covers 8 bases. Germline V lookup: CDR1 SGDLS, CDR2 YYNGEE. V lost 3 bases and J lost 3; bases outside the gene matches: 5. The CDR3 is 15 residues long. CDR3 loop: CASSASGGLYNEQFF. DNA of the CDR3: TGTGCCAGCAGCGCGAGCGGGGGCCTCTACAATGAGCAGTTCTTC.

This sequence joins TRBV15 and TRBJ2-5; TRBD2 aligns across 8 bases. CDR1 and CDR2 from the germline V gene are LNHNV and YYDKDF (reference sequence). The CDR3 length is 16 residues. The J segment lost 4 bases and the V segment lost 4 bases, leaving 11 bases of the junction unmatched. CDR3 in amino acids: CATSIGSGRAGETQYF. The CDR3 nucleotides read TGTGCCACCAGCATCGGGAGCGGGAGAGCTGGAGAGACCCAGTACTTC.

The rearrangement joins TRBV5-1 to TRBJ2-3; no definite D call. Germline V gene sequence: CDR1 SGHRS, CDR2 YFSETQ. Trimming left V 0 bases short and J 2 bases short, with 7 bases between. This CDR3 has 14 residues. The CDR3 bases are TGCGCCAGCAGCTTGGGGACCGACACAGATACGCAGTATTTT. Translation gives CASSLGTDTDTQYF.

Sample share makes this clone medium-sized. The V call is TRBV11-3, the J call TRBJ2-3, with TRBD1 identical over 9 bases. Trimming took 5 bases from V and 2 from J; bases not matched to a gene: 17. The CDR3 is 19 amino acids. In germline, CDR1 is SGHNT, CDR2 YENEEA. CDR3 in DNA: TGTGCCAGCAGCCCCCCTGGGACAGGGCCCCCGGGAACCACAGATACGCAGTATTTT. Encoded protein: CASSPPGTGPPGTTDTQYF.

In its sample, this clone ranks as large (0.1 to 1%). V is TRBV11-3 and J is TRBJ1-3, with TRBD1 matching over 8 bases. Germline V lookup: CDR1 SGHNT, CDR2 YENEEA. The V segment lost 4 bases and the J segment 7 bases; nucleotides outside the gene matches: 6. The CDR3 has 14 amino acids. The CDR3 loop is CASSSDRVRNTIYF. The CDR3 coding sequence is TGTGCCAGCAGCTCGGACAGGGTGAGGAACACCATATATTTT.

This clone was seen only a few times. The genes are TRBV11-3 and TRBJ2-1; D perhaps matches TRBD2 (5 bases). The CDR3 runs to 16 residues. Germline lookup yields CDR1 SGHNT and CDR2 YENEEA. Trimming pared 2 bases from V and 7 bases from J, leaving 18 bases between. CDR3: CASSLRLGGFGNEQFF. The CDR3 DNA sequence: TGTGCCAGCAGCTTACGGTTAGGCGGGTTCGGGAATGAGCAGTTCTTC. Full variable domain (remainder filled in from reference TRBV11-3 and TRBJ2-1): EAGVVQSPRYKIIEKKQPVAFWCNPISGHNTLYWYLQNLGQGPELLIRYENEEAVDDSQLPKDRFSAERLKGVDSTLKIQPAELGDSAVYLCASSLRLGGFGNEQFFGPGTRLTVL.

This clone rates as medium-sized. The chain is built from TRBV11-3 and TRBJ1-2; TRBD1 aligns across 12 bases. With V trimmed by 5 bases and J by 2 bases, 9 bases remained unmatched. Germline CDR1 SGHNT, CDR2 YENEEA. The CDR3 is 17 residues long. The DNA for the CDR3 is TGTGCCAGCAGCCTCCGGGACAGGGGGCATAGAAACTATGGCTACACCTTC. This codes for CASSLRDRGHRNYGYTF.

The genes are TRBV11-3 and TRBJ1-3, with D unclear. From germline, CDR1 is SGHNT and CDR2 YENEEA. Trimming left V 2 bases short and J 2 bases short, with 7 bases between. The CDR3 loop spans 14 amino acids. CDR3 sequence (DNA): TGTGCCAGCAGCTTATTACGGGCTGGAAACACCATATATTTT. Its protein product is CASSLLRAGNTIYF.

By sample fraction, this clone is large (0.1 to 1%). The chain links TRBV6-8 to TRBJ2-7, with 7 positions matching TRBD1. V was clipped by 6 bases and J by 7 bases; unmatched bases: 9. In germline, CDR1 is MNHGY, CDR2 SAAAGT. The CDR3 length is 13 residues. This CDR3 is CASRVKGAGEQYF. The CDR3, as DNA: TGTGCCAGCAGAGTCAAGGGGGCAGGGGAGCAGTACTTC.

This clone was observed once. The V call is TRBV12-5, the J call TRBJ2-5, with D hard to call. Trimming cost V 1 base and J 4 bases, with 7 bases left between them. The germline V gene has CDR1 LGHNT and CDR2 FRNRAP. This CDR3 has 13 residues. The CDR3 DNA reads as TGTGCTAGTGGTTTGGGGTTCCCAGAGACCCAGTACTTC. Amino acid sequence: CASGLGFPETQYF.

The chain joins TRBV19 to TRBJ2-1, with D unresolved. Germline CDR1 and CDR2: LNHDA and SQIVND (reference sequence). The CDR3 is 15 residues long. Deletions cut 3 bases from V and 7 bases from J, with 16 bases between. Written as DNA, the CDR3 is TGTGCCAGTAGTATTCAAGGTGTCAGGTCGAATGAGCAGTTCTTC. This encodes CASSIQGVRSNEQFF.

The rearrangement uses TRBV11-3 and TRBJ1-2, with 7 bases that match TRBD1. The V gene end was trimmed by 3 bases and the J gene end by 8 bases; junction bases not matched to a gene: 9. The CDR3 has 14 amino acids. Germline lookup yields CDR1 SGHNT and CDR2 YENEEA. DNA for the CDR3: TGTGCCAGCAGCTTCCGGGACAGCGTCGACGGCTACACCTTC. Protein sequence: CASSFRDSVDGYTF.

The chain joins TRBV14 to TRBJ2-3; 8 nucleotides match TRBD1. Trimming at V came to 8 bases and at J to 3 bases, leaving 4 bases not matched to a gene. Germline CDR1 is SGHDN and CDR2 is FVKESK. This CDR3 is 13 amino acids long. This chain's CDR3 is CASSDRVTDTQYF. The CDR3 nucleotides are TGTGCCAGCTCGGACAGGGTGACAGATACGCAGTATTTT.